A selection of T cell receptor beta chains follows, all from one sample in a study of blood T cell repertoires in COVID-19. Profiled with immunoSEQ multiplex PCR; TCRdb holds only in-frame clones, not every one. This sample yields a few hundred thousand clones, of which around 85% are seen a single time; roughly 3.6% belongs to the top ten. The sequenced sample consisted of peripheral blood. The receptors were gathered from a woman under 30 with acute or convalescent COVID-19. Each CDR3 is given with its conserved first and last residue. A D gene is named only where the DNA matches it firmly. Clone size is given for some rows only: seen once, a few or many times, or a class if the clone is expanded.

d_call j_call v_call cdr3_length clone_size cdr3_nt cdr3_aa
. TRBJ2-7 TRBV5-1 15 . TGCGCCAGCAGCCTGACAGGCCCGTACGAATACGAGCAGTACTTC CASSLTGPYEYEQYF
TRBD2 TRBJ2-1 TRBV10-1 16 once TGCGCCAGCAGCCCCGCCGGGACTAGCGGGAGGGGTGAGCAGTTCTTC CASSPAGTSGRGEQFF
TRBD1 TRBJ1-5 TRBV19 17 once TGTGCCAGCCGTCTAGGACAGGGGGCGAGTAGCAATCAGCCCCAGCATTTT CASRLGQGASSNQPQHF
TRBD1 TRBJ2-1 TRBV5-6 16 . TGTGCCAGCAGCCCCGGACAGGGGGCCCTCTACAATGAGCAGTTCTTC CASSPGQGALYNEQFF
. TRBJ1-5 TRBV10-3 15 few TGTGCCATCAGTGATACGGAGGTAGGCAATCAGCCCCAGCATTTT CAISDTEVGNQPQHF
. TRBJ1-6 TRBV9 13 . TGTGCCAGCAGTACAGTTGATAATTCACCCCTCCACTTT CASSTVDNSPLHF
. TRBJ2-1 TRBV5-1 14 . TGCGCCAGCAGCTTGGTTCCAGGGTACAATGAGCAGTTCTTC CASSLVPGYNEQFF
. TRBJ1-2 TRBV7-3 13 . TGTGCCAGCAGCCCGGACAGAAACTATGGCTACACCTTC CASSPDRNYGYTF
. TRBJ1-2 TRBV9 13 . TGTGCCAGCAGCGTCTACGAGGACTATGGCTACACCTTC CASSVYEDYGYTF
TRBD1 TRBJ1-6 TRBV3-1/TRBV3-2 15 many TGTGCCAGCAGCCTTTGGGACAGGGATAATTCACCCCTCCACTTT CASSLWDRDNSPLHF
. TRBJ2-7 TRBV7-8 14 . TGTGCCAGCAGCTTAACTCAGGGTCCCTACGAGCAGTACTTC CASSLTQGPYEQYF
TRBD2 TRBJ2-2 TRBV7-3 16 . TGTGCCAGCAGCACTAGCGGGGGGGCAGACACCGGGGAGCTGTTTTTT CASSTSGGADTGELFF
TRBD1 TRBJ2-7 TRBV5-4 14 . TGTGCCAGCAGCCCGAGACAGGGGGATTCCGAGCAGTACTTC CASSPRQGDSEQYF
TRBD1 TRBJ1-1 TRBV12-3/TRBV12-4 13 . TGTGCCAGCAGTTTACAGGGGGCGGTGGGGGCTTTCTTT CASSLQGAVGAFF
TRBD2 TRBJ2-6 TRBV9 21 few TGTGCCAGCAGCGTAGCTGTACTAGCGGGAGCAAATCCATCTGGGGCCAACGTCCTGACTTTC CASSVAVLAGANPSGANVLTF
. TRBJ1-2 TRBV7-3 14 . TGTGCCAGCAGCCAGACCGCAGGGCCTTATGGCTACACCTTC CASSQTAGPYGYTF
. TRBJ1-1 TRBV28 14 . TGTGCCAGCAGGGGCCCGGGGGGTGACACTGAAGCTTTCTTT CASRGPGGDTEAFF
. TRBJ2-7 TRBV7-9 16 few TGTGCCAGCAGCACGCCCTTATCGGACAGTTCCGACGAGCAGTACTTC CASSTPLSDSSDEQYF
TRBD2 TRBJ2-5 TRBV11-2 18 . TGTGCCAGCAGCTCCACTAGCGGGGGCCCTACCTTCGGGGAGACCCAGTACTTC CASSSTSGGPTFGETQYF
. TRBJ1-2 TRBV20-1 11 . TGCAGTGCTTCCGGAGGGAGTGGCTACACCTTC CSASGGSGYTF
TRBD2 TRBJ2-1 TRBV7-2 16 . TGTGCCAGCAGCCTTACCTGGGCTAGCGGAGACAATGAGCAGTTCTTC CASSLTWASGDNEQFF
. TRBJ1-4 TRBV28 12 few TGTGCCAGCAGTTTATTTAAGAGGGAACTGTTTTTT CASSLFKRELFF
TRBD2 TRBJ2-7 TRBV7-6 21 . TGTGCCAGCAGCTTAGAACGAGGCGTATTTAGCGGGAGGAAGAGCTCCTACGAGCAGTACTTC CASSLERGVFSGRKSSYEQYF
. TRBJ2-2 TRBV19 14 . TGTGCCAGTAGTACCTCCAGACTGCCCGGGGAGCTGTTTTTT CASSTSRLPGELFF
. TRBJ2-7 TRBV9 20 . TGTGCCAGCAGCTCCCAGGCGGGACCACCAATGGGGCGGGATCCCTACGAGCAGTACTTC CASSSQAGPPMGRDPYEQYF
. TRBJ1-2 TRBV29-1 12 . TGCAGCGTTGATACAGGAAACTATGGCTACACCTTC CSVDTGNYGYTF
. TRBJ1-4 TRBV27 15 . TGTGCCAGCCGCCAGGGGTTCAGTACTGGTGAAAAACTGTTTTTT CASRQGFSTGEKLFF
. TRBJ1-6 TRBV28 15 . TGTGCCAGCAGTGTCATTCTGGGGAGGGGGTCACCCCTCCACTTT CASSVILGRGSPLHF
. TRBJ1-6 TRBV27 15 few TGTGCCAGCACTCCTCAGGGTTGGGATAATTCACCCCTCCACTTT CASTPQGWDNSPLHF
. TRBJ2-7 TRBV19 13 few TGTGCCAGTAGTACCACAGGGTCCTACGAGCAGTACTTC CASSTTGSYEQYF
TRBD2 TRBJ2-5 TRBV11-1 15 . TGTGCCAGCAGCTTGAACGGGAGGACTGGAGAGACCCAGTACTTC CASSLNGRTGETQYF
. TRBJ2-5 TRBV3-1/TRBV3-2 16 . TGTGCCAGCAGCCAAGAACTGCAGGGTTCTGAAGAGACCCAGTACTTC CASSQELQGSEETQYF
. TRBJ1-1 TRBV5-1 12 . TGCGCCAGCAGCTTGGTAAACACTGAAGCTTTCTTT CASSLVNTEAFF
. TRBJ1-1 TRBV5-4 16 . TGTGCCAGCAGCCCCATTCCGGGGGGGATGAACACTGAAGCTTTCTTT CASSPIPGGMNTEAFF
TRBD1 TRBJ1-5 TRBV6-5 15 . TGTGCCAGCGGTCAACCGACAGGGTCCAATCAGCCCCAGCATTTT CASGQPTGSNQPQHF
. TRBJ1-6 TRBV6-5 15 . TGTGCCAGCAGTCGAGGGGAGGGGTACAATTCACCCCTCCACTTT CASSRGEGYNSPLHF
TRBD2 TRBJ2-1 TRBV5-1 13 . TGCGCCAGCAGCTTGTGGGGAGGGAATGAGCAGTTCTTC CASSLWGGNEQFF
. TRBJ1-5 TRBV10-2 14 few TGCGCCAGCACCCCGGACAGCAGCAATCAGCCCCAGCATTTT CASTPDSSNQPQHF
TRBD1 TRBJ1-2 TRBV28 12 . TGTGCCGGATCCGGGACAGCGGTTGGCTACACCTTC CAGSGTAVGYTF
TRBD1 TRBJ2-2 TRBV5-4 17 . TGTGCCAGCAGCGGGTTCCCACCGGGACAGGGACCCGGGGAGCTGTTTTTT CASSGFPPGQGPGELFF
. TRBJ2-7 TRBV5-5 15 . TGTGCCAGCAGCCCACCCGGTGGACTCTCCTACGAGCAGTACTTC CASSPPGGLSYEQYF
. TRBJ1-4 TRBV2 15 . TGTGCCAGCACCTGGACAGTCCCCAAAAATGAAAAACTGTTTTTT CASTWTVPKNEKLFF
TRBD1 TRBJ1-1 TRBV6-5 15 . TGTGCCAGCAGTTACTCTCACAGGGGGCGAACTGAAGCTTTCTTT CASSYSHRGRTEAFF
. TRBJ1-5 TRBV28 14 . TGTGCCAGCAGTTCCTCGACCCGCGGTCAGCCCCAGCATTTT CASSSSTRGQPQHF
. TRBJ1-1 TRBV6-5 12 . TGTGCCAGCGGGGTGGGACAAAAGAAAGCTTTCTTT CASGVGQKKAFF
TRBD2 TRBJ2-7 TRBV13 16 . TGTGCCAGCTCCCCACGGACTAGCGGGGCCCCCTACGAGCAGTACTTC CASSPRTSGAPYEQYF
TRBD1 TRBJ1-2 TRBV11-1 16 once TGTGCCAGCAGCGTTTCACAGGGGCCGTTATCATATGGCTACACCTTC CASSVSQGPLSYGYTF
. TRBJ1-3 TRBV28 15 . TGTGCCAGCAGTACGCCCCAGGGTTCTGGAAACACCATATATTTT CASSTPQGSGNTIYF
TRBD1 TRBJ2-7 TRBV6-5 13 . TGTGCCAGCAGTCGGGACAGGGCCTACGAGCAGTACTTC CASSRDRAYEQYF
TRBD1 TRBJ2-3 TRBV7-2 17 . TGTGCCAGCAGCTTAGTTGGATGGGGACAGAGCACAGATACGCAGTATTTT CASSLVGWGQSTDTQYF
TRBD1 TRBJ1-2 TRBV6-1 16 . TGTGCCAGCAGTGATAGAAGGACAGGGGGAGCCTATGGCTACACCTTC CASSDRRTGGAYGYTF
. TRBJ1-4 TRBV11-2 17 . TGTGCCAGCAGCTGGCGAACCGGGGGTAGAGTGGATGAAAAACTGTTTTTT CASSWRTGGRVDEKLFF
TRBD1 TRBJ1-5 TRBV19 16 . TGTGCCAGTAGTATAAGGGGACAGGGGGCCCATCAGCCCCAGCATTTT CASSIRGQGAHQPQHF
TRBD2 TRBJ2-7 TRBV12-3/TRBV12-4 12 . TGTGCCAGCAGCCGTGGACTAGTAGAGCAGTACTTC CASSRGLVEQYF
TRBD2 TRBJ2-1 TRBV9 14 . TGTGCCAGCAGCGTGGGACTAGCGGTCAATGAGCAGTTCTTC CASSVGLAVNEQFF